This T cell receptor beta chain was found in a study of blood T cell repertoires in COVID-19. All enrollees were roughly 18 to 89 years old and from about 24 US areas. This clone has only a few counts. The assay was immunoSEQ multiplex PCR, and TCRdb's table has in-frame clones only and misses some. The sample yields about 180,000 clones, 88% seen once. CDR1 is MNHEY, CDR2 SMNVEV, per germline (reference sequence). With 3 bases removed from V and 2 bases from J, the gap between germline ends came to 8 bases. The CDR3 spans 13 residues. The sample consisted of PBMCs or T cells enriched from blood (not recorded which). This clonotype was obtained from a woman aged 18-29 years who had recovered from COVID-19. The rearrangement uses TRBV27 and TRBJ2-7; D unresolved. The chain's CDR3 is CASSFSRAYEQYF. In DNA, the CDR3 is TGTGCCAGCAGTTTTTCCCGAGCCTACGAGCAGTACTTC.